These 27 T cell receptor beta chains were sequenced from one sample in a study of T-cell reconstitution after alpha-beta-depleted transplantation in children. For TCRbeta, the library was prepared with unique molecular identifiers. TCRdb used MiXCR to reprocess the PCR reads, holding one entry per CDR3 protein. This table holds about half a million distinct CDR3 sequences, under 15% found once. Sequenced material: PBMCs from the stem cell graft donor, taken from the stem cell graft. The receptors were sampled from a human donor who donated a stem cell graft to a child with combined immunodeficiency.

This clonotype was recorded at least ten times. This rearrangement joins TRBV12-3 or TRBV12-4 to TRBJ1-2, with D tentatively TRBD1 (5 bases). The V end lost 3 bases, the J end lost 0 bases, and 8 bases lay between the germline ends. This CDR3 is 14 amino acids long. The CDR3 region is CASSFRGANYGYTF. The CDR3 DNA reads TGTGCCAGCAGTTTTCGAGGGGCTAACTATGGCTACACCTTC.

The chain joins TRBV29-1 to TRBJ2-7; D uncertain. This CDR3 comprises 13 residues. Germline V lookup: CDR1 SQVTM, CDR2 ANQGSEA. V was shortened by 1 base and J by 3 bases, with 10 bases between the two germline ends. CDR3 sequence (DNA): TGCAGCGTTGAAGGGGAAAGCCTCTACGAGCAGTACTTC. Translation: CSVEGESLYEQYF.

The chain employs TRBV27 and TRBJ2-1, with TRBD1 matching over 9 bases. Trimming at V came to 7 bases and at J to 9 bases, leaving 7 bases not matched to a gene. The CDR3 is made up of 13 amino acids. The germline V gene encodes CDR1 MNHEY and CDR2 SMNVEV (reference sequence). CDR3 nucleotide sequence: TGTGCCAGCAAAACAGGGGGCGAGGGTGAGCAGTTCTTC. Translation gives CASKTGGEGEQFF.

V gene TRBV27 combines with J gene TRBJ1-2; D may be TRBD1 (6 bases). CDR3 size: 16 residues. V gave up 6 bases and J gave up 6 bases, with 23 bases separating them. Germline V lookup: CDR1 MNHEY, CDR2 SMNVEV (reference sequence). CDR3 sequence (DNA): TGTGCCAGCAGCATTACGGGGCATACAGGGATCAATGGCTACACCTTC. Translated: CASSITGHTGINGYTF.

The sample holds a few counts of this clonotype. The chain has TRBV7-2 and TRBJ2-3; D is unclear. This CDR3 has 15 amino acids. V gave up 0 bases and J gave up 2 bases, with 9 bases separating them. Germline loops: CDR1 SGHTA, CDR2 FQGNSA. DNA for the CDR3: TGTGCCAGCAGCTTAGCGGCAGGAATCACAGATACGCAGTATTTT. Its protein is CASSLAAGITDTQYF.

This chain connects TRBV20-1 to TRBJ2-1, with 12 bases identical to TRBD2. This CDR3 has 15 amino acids. Germline-derived CDR1 and CDR2 are DFQATT and SNEGSKA (reference sequence). After removal of 2 bases from V and 11 bases from J, the junction contained 10 bases not matched to a gene. This chain's CDR3 is CSARSGLAGTPQQFF. The CDR3 nucleotides are TGCAGTGCTAGATCTGGACTAGCGGGAACCCCACAGCAGTTCTTC.

This chain uses TRBV11-1 with TRBJ2-1; 16 bases align to TRBD2. Germline CDR1 and CDR2: SGHAT and FQDESV (reference sequence). The CDR3 totals 20 residues. V lost 5 bases to trimming and J lost 10 bases; unmatched junction nucleotides: 20. CDR3 coding DNA: TGTGCCAGCAGCACAAGTGGAGGTCGCGGGACTAGCGGGAGGGCGGGGGAGCAGTTCTTC. Protein: CASSTSGGRGTSGRAGEQFF.

The chain carries TRBV13 and TRBJ2-7, with 8 bases aligning to TRBD1. CDR1 and CDR2 (germline): PRHDT, FYEKMQ (reference sequence). Trimming took 5 bases from V and 4 from J; bases not matched to a gene: 7. The CDR3 has 14 amino acids. The CDR3 nucleotides are TGTGCCAGCAGCACACGAACAGGGGGGTACGAGCAGTACTTC. Translation: CASSTRTGGYEQYF.

This clonotype appeared a few times. The chain is built from TRBV7-2 and TRBJ2-7; a possible D gene is TRBD2 (5 bases). Looked up from germline, CDR1 is SGHTA and CDR2 is FQGNSA. This CDR3 is built from 16 residues. The V gene lost 5 bases and the J gene lost 6 bases, with 23 bases spanning the gap. The CDR3 spells CASSTSGGVGLSEQYF. In DNA form, the CDR3 reads TGTGCCAGCAGCACTAGTGGAGGAGTGGGGTTGAGCGAGCAGTACTTC.

The table lists this clonotype with a few counts. The chain couples TRBV5-6 to TRBJ2-1; the match to TRBD2 covers 7 bases. This CDR3 is 17 amino acids long. CDR1 is SGHDT and CDR2 is YYEEEE in the germline V gene. Unmatched junction bases numbered 15, after V lost 4 bases and J lost 5 bases. CDR3 DNA: TGTGCCAGCAGCCCTCCCGGTGGGGGACTAAATAACAATGAGCAGTTCTTC. Its translation: CASSPPGGGLNNNEQFF.

In its sample, this clonotype was seen many times. The gene calls are TRBV13 and TRBJ2-2; D is perhaps TRBD2 (6 bases). The germline CDR1 and CDR2 sequences are PRHDT and FYEKMQ (reference sequence). Trimming removed 5 bases from V and 5 bases from J, with 15 bases in between. The CDR3 length is 15 residues. The CDR3 sequence: CASSASVGLTGELFF. DNA of the CDR3: TGTGCCAGCAGCGCTAGCGTAGGATTAACCGGGGAGCTGTTTTTT.

This clonotype has just a few counts. The chain recombines TRBV12-3 or TRBV12-4 with TRBJ2-1; D is tentatively TRBD1 or TRBD2 (5 bases each). This CDR3 contains 15 residues. Trimming stripped 4 bases from V and 15 bases from J, with 25 bases between. DNA for the CDR3: TGTGCCAGCAGTTCGTATACCGGGACCCCGGGTGATACGTTCTTC. This sequence encodes CASSSYTGTPGDTFF.

This clonotype has a handful of counts. The chain couples TRBV20-1 to TRBJ2-2; D possibly corresponds to TRBD2 (6 bases). Germline V lookup: CDR1 DFQATT, CDR2 SNEGSKA (reference sequence). The ends were cut back, 2 bases at V and 4 bases at J, with 11 bases in the middle. This CDR3 contains 14 residues. CDR3 residues: CSARWGEVTGELFF. The DNA of the CDR3 is TGCAGTGCTAGATGGGGGGAGGTCACCGGGGAGCTGTTTTTT.

This clonotype was seen more than once but under ten times. The chain links TRBV28 to TRBJ1-6; D might be TRBD1 (5 bases). Germline V gene data show CDR1 as MDHEN and CDR2 as SYDVKM. This CDR3 contains 15 residues. Trimming left V 5 bases short and J 7 bases short, with 15 bases between. The CDR3 DNA follows: TGTGCCAGCAGTCCAGGGTTACCCTTGAATTCACCCCTCCACTTT. Translated, it gives CASSPGLPLNSPLHF.

The genes are TRBV20-1 and TRBJ2-2; D is uncertain. V was clipped by 0 bases and J by 6 bases, with 2 bases between them. The V gene's germline CDR1 is DFQATT and CDR2 SNEGSKA (reference sequence). The CDR3 is 11 residues long. CDR3 DNA: TGCAGTGCTAGAGATCCCGGGGAGCTGTTTTTT. Its protein is CSARDPGELFF.

The chain uses TRBV27 and TRBJ1-4, with a weak D call TRBD1 (6 bases). This CDR3 is built from 15 residues. Per the germline V gene, CDR1 is MNHEY and CDR2 is SMNVEV (reference sequence). Trimming cost V 4 bases and J 0 bases, with 9 bases left between them. The CDR3 DNA follows: TGTGCCAGCAGTTCCACAGGGTCAACTAATGAAAAACTGTTTTTT. This gives the protein CASSSTGSTNEKLFF.

CDR3 DNA sequence: TGTGCCAGTAGTGATGATAACGGCTATGGCTACACCTTC. Residues: CASSDDNGYGYTF. This chain links TRBV19 with TRBJ1-2; D unresolved. CDR1 and CDR2 from the germline V gene are LNHDA and SQIVND (reference sequence). The V end was cut by 5 bases, the J end by 4 bases, with 11 bases between. The CDR3 runs 13 residues.

This clonotype occurred a few times. The chain links TRBV19 to TRBJ2-1; TRBD2 matches 12 bases. The ends lost 6 bases at V and 6 bases at J; junction bases unmatched: 9. The CDR3 contains 16 residues. CDR1 is LNHDA and CDR2 is SQIVND in the germline V gene (reference sequence). This CDR3 reads CASSRLAGDRGNEQFF. In DNA, the CDR3 is TGTGCCAGTAGCCGACTAGCGGGAGATAGAGGCAATGAGCAGTTCTTC.

A few counts support this clonotype. Given the absence of the conserved phenylalanine or tryptophan at the CDR3 end, a read error is likely. The chain uses TRBV27 and TRBJ2-7, with D possibly TRBD2 on 6 matching bases. Per germline, CDR1 MNHEY and CDR2 SMNVEV (reference sequence). V lost 5 bases, J lost 3 bases, and 17 bases lay in between. The CDR3 contains 15 residues. The CDR3 spells CASSPTGLSVYEQYL. The CDR3 DNA reads as TGTGCCAGCAGTCCGACGGGACTTTCGGTCTACGAGCAGTACCTC.

The chain links TRBV6-2 or TRBV6-3 to TRBJ2-2; 11 nucleotides line up with TRBD2. Trimming cost V 7 bases and J 5 bases; bases outside gene matches: 9. This CDR3 spans 16 amino acids. Germline V gene lookup returns CDR1 MNHEY and CDR2 SVGEGT. CDR3 residues: CASTTSSGRLTGELFF. The CDR3 region has the DNA TGTGCCAGCACTACTTCTAGCGGGAGGTTAACCGGGGAGCTGTTTTTT.

This clonotype was seen a handful of times. CDR3 sequence reads: CASSSTGAAYEQYF. The CDR3 DNA reads TGTGCCAGCAGCTCCACAGGGGCGGCCTACGAGCAGTACTTC. V is TRBV7-2 and J is TRBJ2-7, with 7 bases matching TRBD1. This CDR3 is built from 14 residues. Unmatched junction bases numbered 5, after V lost 4 bases and J lost 2 bases. Per the germline V gene, CDR1 is SGHTA and CDR2 is FQGNSA.

The chain uses TRBV7-8 and TRBJ2-7, with 8 bases matching TRBD2. Germline V gene lookup returns CDR1 SGHVS and CDR2 FQNEAQ. This CDR3 spans 17 amino acids. The junction had 10 bases not matched to a gene; V was cut back by 3 bases and J by 0 bases. In DNA, the CDR3 is TGTGCCAGCAGCTTGGGTCGCGGGGGGACCAACTCCTACGAGCAGTACTTC. It translates to CASSLGRGGTNSYEQYF.

CDR3 nucleotide sequence: TGTGCCAGCAGCCCGGGACCGGGAGCTTTCTTT. It specifies CASSPGPGAFF. The chain is built from TRBV12-3 or TRBV12-4 and TRBJ1-1; possibly TRBD1 for D (5 bases). Deletions cut 6 bases from V and 10 bases from J, with 12 bases between. CDR3 size: 11 residues.

This chain connects TRBV7-2 to TRBJ1-6; D might be TRBD1 (5 bases). Trimming left V 5 bases short and J 10 bases short, with 15 bases between. The CDR3 has 14 amino acids. The germline gives CDR1 SGHTA, CDR2 FQGNSA. DNA of the CDR3: TGTGCCAGCAGCCCCCGCAGGGAGGGCTCACCCCTCCACTTT. This gives the protein CASSPRREGSPLHF.

V and J are TRBV18 and TRBJ1-1; 7 nucleotides agree with TRBD1. The germline CDR1 and CDR2 sequences are KGHSH and LQKENI. V was clipped by 1 base and J by 8 bases; unmatched bases: 4. The CDR3 length is 13 residues. The CDR3 here is CASSPLRGREAFF. CDR3 DNA: TGTGCCAGCTCACCACTCAGGGGGAGAGAAGCTTTCTTT.

This clonotype has only one observation. The chain joins TRBV28 to TRBJ1-1; D gene uncertain. Germline loops: CDR1 MDHEN, CDR2 SYDVKM. The CDR3 totals 14 residues. V lost 4 bases to trimming and J lost 2 bases, with 11 bases between them. In DNA form, the CDR3 reads TGTGCCAGCAGTTCCGGGCCGAGAAACACTGAAGCTTTCTTT. This codes for CASSSGPRNTEAFF.

This clonotype was observed many times. The chain joins TRBV12-3 or TRBV12-4 to TRBJ1-5; D is perhaps TRBD1 (5 bases). The CDR3 is 13 amino acids. V was trimmed by 4 bases and J by 6 bases, leaving 10 bases between them. The CDR3 DNA reads TGTGCCAGCAGTTGGGGCAGGTTTCAGCCCCAGCATTTT. This translates into CASSWGRFQPQHF.